This T cell receptor beta chain was captured in a study of T cells after posttransplantation cyclophosphamide. The assay was immunoSEQ multiplex PCR, and TCRdb's table has in-frame clones only and misses some. The data show about 36,000 clones, with none appearing a single time. Between the trimmed V and J ends, which lost 0 bases and 4 bases, there was a span of 11 bases. This CDR3 has 15 amino acids. CDR1 is SGDLS and CDR2 is YYNGEE in the germline V gene. Study results and limitations: Tissue-infiltrating T cells from skin or gut overlapped little with blood T cells. Recipient CMV seropositivity and CMV reactivation strongly tracked TRB clonality.

This clone was counted only a few times. What it binds is not known. The chain combines TRBV9 with TRBJ2-1, with a weak D call TRBD2 (5 bases). The sequenced sample was PBMCs. The TCR sequence derives from a girl aged 10-17 years in good health, CMV-negative, and a related stem cell transplant donor. CDR3 residues: CASSVDRGLYNEQFF. The CDR3 DNA follows: TGTGCCAGCAGCGTAGACCGGGGATTGTACAATGAGCAGTTCTTC.